This T cell receptor (beta chain) was recorded in a study of CD8 T cells in Susac syndrome. RNA totalling about 0.45 to 1 ug underwent reverse transcription with random hexamers. TCRdb redid the calling of the immunoSEQ multiplex PCR reads with MiXCR, one entry per CDR3 protein. The data hold 65,000 to 100,000 distinct CDR3 sequences, with roughly 95% observed a single time. Note on this clonotype: What it recognizes is unknown.

This CDR3 region has 15 residues. Trimming took 0 bases from V and 7 from J; bases not matched to a gene: 3. CDR1 and CDR2 (germline): SGHDT, YYEEEE. Study conclusions and caveats: The authors found approximately 15 Susac-specific public clones in total CD8+ repertoires and 5 or 6 in CD8+ TEMRA repertoires.

The gene calls are TRBV5-6 and TRBJ1-6; TRBD1 agrees at 8 bases. The specimen was CD8+ T cells from PBMCs. The origin of this receptor is a human donor with Susac syndrome. The CDR3: CASSLAGQGNSPLHF. The CDR3 region has the DNA TGTGCCAGCAGCTTGGCCGGACAGGGCAATTCACCCCTCCACTTT.